This T cell receptor (beta chain) was retrieved from a study of cytomegalovirus exposure and HLA in healthy donors. Study-wide context: Falling in the Caucasian-associated ancestry cluster were about four fifths of some 400 genotyped donors.

Overall study results and limits: An analysis that was carried out later associated 16,951 TCR beta sequences with HLA alleles at 0.05 false discovery rate.

As regards this clone: The antigen remains undetermined.

Primers: 60 Vbeta forward and 13 Jbeta reverse. Here immunoSEQ multiplex PCR was the method, and the copy in TCRdb shows in-frame clones only, minus some. Among about 160,000 clones listed, roughly 82% were seen once. Germline V gene sequence: CDR1 MNHNY, CDR2 SVGAGI (reference sequence). The CDR3 loop spans 13 amino acids. With 6 bases removed from V and 8 bases from J, the gap between germline ends came to 16 bases. This rearrangement joins TRBV6-6 to TRBJ1-2; D is perhaps TRBD1 (6 bases). This receptor was identified in a woman aged 50 to 60 in good health and CMV-seropositive. Sequencing was done on a sample of PBMCs. The CDR3 spells CASSPNRERGYTF. In DNA form, the CDR3 reads TGTGCCAGCAGCCCAAACAGGGAGCGGGGCTACACCTTC.